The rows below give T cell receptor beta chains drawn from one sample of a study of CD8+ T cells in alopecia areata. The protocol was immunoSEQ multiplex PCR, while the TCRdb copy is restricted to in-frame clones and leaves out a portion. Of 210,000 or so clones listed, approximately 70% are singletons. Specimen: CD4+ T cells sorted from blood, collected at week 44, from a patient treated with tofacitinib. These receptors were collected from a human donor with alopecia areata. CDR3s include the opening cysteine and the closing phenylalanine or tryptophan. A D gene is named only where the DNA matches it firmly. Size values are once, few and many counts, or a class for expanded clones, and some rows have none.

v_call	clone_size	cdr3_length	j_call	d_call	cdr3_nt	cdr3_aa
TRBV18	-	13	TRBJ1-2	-	TGTGCCAGCTCACCCGACGGATTCTATGGCTACACCTTC	CASSPDGFYGYTF
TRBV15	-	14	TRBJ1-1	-	TGTGCCACCAGCAGAGAGAAGGGGAACACTGAAGCTTTCTTT	CATSREKGNTEAFF
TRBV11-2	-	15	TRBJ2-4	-	TGTGCCAGCAGCTTAGAAACGGGGACCAAAAACATTCAGTACTTC	CASSLETGTKNIQYF
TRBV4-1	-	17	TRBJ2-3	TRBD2	TGCGCCAGCAGCCTCCGGATTAGCGGGGGGGCAGGAGATACGCAGTATTTT	CASSLRISGGAGDTQYF
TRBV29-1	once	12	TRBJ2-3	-	TGCAGCGTACCCTTGTTAGCAGATACGCAGTATTTT	CSVPLLADTQYF
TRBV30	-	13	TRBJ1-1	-	TGTGCCTGGAGTGTACCCGAGGGCACTGAAGCTTTCTTT	CAWSVPEGTEAFF
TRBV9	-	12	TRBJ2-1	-	TGTGCCAGCAGCGTTGCTGCCGATGAGCAGTTCTTC	CASSVAADEQFF
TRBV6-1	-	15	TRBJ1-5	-	TGTGCCAGCAGTGAAGATCCGAGGTTTGATCAGCCCCAGCATTTT	CASSEDPRFDQPQHF
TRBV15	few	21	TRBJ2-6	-	TGTGCCACCAGCAGGGATCAAAGAGGCCTGAACTCCCTCTCTGGGGCCAACGTCCTGACTTTC	CATSRDQRGLNSLSGANVLTF
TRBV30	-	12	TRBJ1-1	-	TGTGCCTGGTCGGGGGGGATGGCTGAAGCTTTCTTT	CAWSGGMAEAFF
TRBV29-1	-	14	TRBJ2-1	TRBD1	TGCAGCGTTGACCGACAGGGGGGCGCGAATGAGCAGTTCTTC	CSVDRQGGANEQFF
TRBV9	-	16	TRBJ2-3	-	TGTGCCAGCAGCCCCCACGGCATGGGGAGCACAGATACGCAGTATTTT	CASSPHGMGSTDTQYF
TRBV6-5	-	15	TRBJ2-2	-	TGTGCCAGCTATCAATCGGGTCGTCCGGCCGGGGAGCTGTTTTTT	CASYQSGRPAGELFF
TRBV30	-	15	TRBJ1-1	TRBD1	TGTGCCTGGAGCTCGGGACAGACCCTAGACACTGAAGCTTTCTTT	CAWSSGQTLDTEAFF
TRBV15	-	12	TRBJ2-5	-	TGTGCCACCAGCAGACCGTCCCAGACCCAGTACTTC	CATSRPSQTQYF
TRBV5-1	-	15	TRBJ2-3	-	TGCGCCAGCACCACGGCGGGGGCTCCTACAGATACGCAGTATTTT	CASTTAGAPTDTQYF
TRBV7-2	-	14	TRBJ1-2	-	TGTGCCAGCAGCTCCGGGCAGGGAGTAAATGGCTACACCTTC	CASSSGQGVNGYTF
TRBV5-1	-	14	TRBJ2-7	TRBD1	TGCGCCAGCAGCCCCGGACAGGGGGCAAACGAGCAGTACTTC	CASSPGQGANEQYF
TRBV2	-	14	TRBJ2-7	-	TGTGCCAGCAGTGTACCGAGCGGGCTATACGAGCAGTACTTC	CASSVPSGLYEQYF
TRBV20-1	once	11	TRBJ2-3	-	TGCAGTGCTAGTCGCGAAGATACGCAGTATTTT	CSASREDTQYF
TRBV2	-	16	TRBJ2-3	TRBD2	TGTGCCAGCAGTGACGGCGCGGGGGTTTTTACGGATACGCAGTATTTT	CASSDGAGVFTDTQYF
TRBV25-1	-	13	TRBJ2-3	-	TGTGCCAGCACCCAGGGGAACACAGATACGCAGTATTTT	CASTQGNTDTQYF
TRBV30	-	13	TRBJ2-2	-	TGTGCCTGGAGAATTGGGGCGACCGGGGAGCTGTTTTTT	CAWRIGATGELFF
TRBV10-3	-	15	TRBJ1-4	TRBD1	TGTGCCATCAGTGACGATGGGACAGGGGGCACGGAACTGTTTTTT	CAISDDGTGGTELFF
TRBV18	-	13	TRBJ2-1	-	TGTGCCAGCTCATCCTTCGATTCGGATGAGCAGTTCTTC	CASSSFDSDEQFF
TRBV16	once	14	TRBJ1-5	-	TGTGCCAGCAGCCGAGGACCGACAAATCAGCCCCAGCATTTT	CASSRGPTNQPQHF
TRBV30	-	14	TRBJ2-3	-	TGTGCCTGGAGTCGCTCTAGCGCCCAAGATACGCAGTATTTT	CAWSRSSAQDTQYF
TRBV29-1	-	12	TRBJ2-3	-	TGCAGCGTTGATTGGGACACAGATACGCAGTATTTT	CSVDWDTDTQYF
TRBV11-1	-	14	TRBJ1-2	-	TGTGCCAGCAGCCCCCAACAGGGAACGGATGGCTACACCTTC	CASSPQQGTDGYTF
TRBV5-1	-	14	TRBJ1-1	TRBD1	TGCGCCAGCAGCCACGGACAGGGAAACACTGAAGCTTTCTTT	CASSHGQGNTEAFF
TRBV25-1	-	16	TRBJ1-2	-	TGTGCCAGCAGTGATCCCGGGAGTTCCGGACCAAATGGCTACACCTTC	CASSDPGSSGPNGYTF
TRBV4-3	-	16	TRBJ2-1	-	TGCGCCAGCAGCCAAGATGGCAGAACCAGTGGGGATGAGCAGTTCTTC	CASSQDGRTSGDEQFF
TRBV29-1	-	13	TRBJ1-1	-	TGCAGCGTCCTAGTCCCCTTGAACACTGAAGCTTTCTTT	CSVLVPLNTEAFF
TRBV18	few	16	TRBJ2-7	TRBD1	TGTGCCAGCTCACCACCGAGGACAGGGGATACCTACGAGCAGTACTTC	CASSPPRTGDTYEQYF
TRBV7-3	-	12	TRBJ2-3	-	TGTGCCAGCAGCTTAAACTCAGATACGCAGTATTTT	CASSLNSDTQYF
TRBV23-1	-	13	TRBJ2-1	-	TGCGCCAGCAGCATAATAGGACACAATGAGCAGTTCTTC	CASSIIGHNEQFF
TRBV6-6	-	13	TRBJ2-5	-	TGTGCCAGCAGTTACTATCGGGGGGAGACCCAGTACTTC	CASSYYRGETQYF
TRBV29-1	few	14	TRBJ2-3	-	TGCAGCGTTGTTGTTTCGGGGGGCACAGATACGCAGTATTTT	CSVVVSGGTDTQYF
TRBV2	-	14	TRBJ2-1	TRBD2	TGTGCCAGCAGCTTAGCGGGGACATACAATGAGCAGTTCTTC	CASSLAGTYNEQFF
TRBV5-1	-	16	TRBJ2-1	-	TGCGCCAGCAGCGGATTCCCGGGACTTACCTACAATGAGCAGTTCTTC	CASSGFPGLTYNEQFF
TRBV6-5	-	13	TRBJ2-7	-	TGTGCCAGCAGTTACTCGGGCTCCTACGAGCAGTACTTC	CASSYSGSYEQYF
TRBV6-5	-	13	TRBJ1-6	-	TGTGCCAGCAGACTCGACCAGGATTCACCCCTCCACTTT	CASRLDQDSPLHF
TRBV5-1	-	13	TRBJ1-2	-	TGCGCCAGCAGCTTGAGTCTAGGGAATGGCTACACCTTC	CASSLSLGNGYTF
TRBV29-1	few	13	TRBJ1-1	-	TGCAGCGGTGTGACACTATCGAACACTGAAGCTTTCTTT	CSGVTLSNTEAFF
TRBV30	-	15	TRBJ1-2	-	TGTGCCTGGAGTGTTTTCGGGGTATCAGACTATGGCTACACCTTC	CAWSVFGVSDYGYTF
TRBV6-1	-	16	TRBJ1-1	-	TGTGCCAGCAGTGAAGGGTACGCAGGGATGTTCACTGAAGCTTTCTTT	CASSEGYAGMFTEAFF
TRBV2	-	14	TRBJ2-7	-	TGTGCCAGCACTGCGGGCGACAGATCCTACGAGCAGTACTTC	CASTAGDRSYEQYF
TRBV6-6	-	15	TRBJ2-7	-	TGTGCCAGCAGGAAACCAGCGTCCAGCTCCTACGAGCAGTACTTC	CASRKPASSSYEQYF
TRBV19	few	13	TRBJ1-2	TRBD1	TGTGCCAGTAGTCCGACGGGACAGCTCGGCTACACCTTC	CASSPTGQLGYTF
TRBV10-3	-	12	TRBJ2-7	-	TGTGCCATCAGTAGCCAGACCTACGAGCAGTACTTC	CAISSQTYEQYF
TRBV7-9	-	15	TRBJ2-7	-	TGTGCCAGCAGCTTCCCCGCCGGGGGAGTTTACGAGCAGTACTTC	CASSFPAGGVYEQYF
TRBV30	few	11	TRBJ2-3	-	TGTGCCTGGACAGGGTCAGATACGCAGTATTTT	CAWTGSDTQYF